This record concerns one T cell receptor beta chain sequence. The antigen is not known. The sample is drawn from a study of T cell repertoires in cytomegalovirus infection. TCRdb ran MiXCR on the reads and lists one entry per CDR3 protein. Seen here are hundreds of thousands of distinct CDR3 sequences, about 42% observed once, and the top ten hold approximately 40%. The CDR3 has 14 residues. V lost 1 base, J lost 2 bases, and 9 bases lay in between. The germline V gene encodes CDR1 MGHRA and CDR2 YSYEKL. Sequencing used cultured PBMCs, obtained from culture after CMV antigen stimulation. This chain joins TRBV4-1 and TRBJ2-7, with D unclear. The receptor was isolated from a human donor in good health (CMV status not recorded). Some clones in this sample may be carry-over from other donors' samples. Written as DNA, the CDR3 is TGCGCCAGCAGCCAAGCCCGGAACCCCTACGAGCAGTACTTC. This codes for CASSQARNPYEQYF.